A single sample is the source of the 13 T cell receptor beta chains below, sequenced in a study of spatial heterogeneity in lung cancer. Each CDR3 protein gets one entry after TCRdb re-called the 5' RACE reads with MiXCR. The repertoire consists of around 110,000 distinct CDR3 sequences, with less than 15% occurring once and the leading ten covering roughly 17%. As to time point: blood at routine non-recurrence follow-up after resection. The sequenced material consisted of unsorted whole RNA from tumor, nontumor lung or frozen PBMC. The material was PBMCs, obtained at follow-up. All receptors come from a male donor with early-stage non-small cell lung cancer.

This clonotype came up a few times. DNA for the CDR3: TGCAGTGCTAGAGATCGTCCAGGGGACAACTATGGCTACACCTTC. Translation gives CSARDRPGDNYGYTF. J is TRBJ1-2 and V is TRBV20-1; possible D gene TRBD1, 6 bases. Trimming shortened V by 0 bases and J by 2 bases, and 13 bases separated the two germline ends. The germline V gene has CDR1 DFQATT and CDR2 SNEGSKA (reference sequence). The CDR3 totals 15 residues.

This clonotype has ten or more counts. This rearrangement joins TRBV29-1 to TRBJ2-1; D gene uncertain. The V gene lost 3 bases and the J gene lost 6 bases, with 9 bases spanning the gap. CDR1 and CDR2 from the germline V gene are SQVTM and ANQGSEA. The CDR3 consists of 12 residues. CDR3 nucleotide sequence: TGCAGCGTTGAGGGTGACCCCAATGAGCAGTTCTTC. Amino acids: CSVEGDPNEQFF.

The rearrangement joins TRBV6-2 or TRBV6-3 to TRBJ2-5; D uncertain. The V gene lost 1 base and the J gene lost 7 bases, with 16 bases spanning the gap. This CDR3 is built from 15 residues. Germline CDR1 and CDR2: MNHEY and SVGEGT. In DNA, the CDR3 is TGTGCCAGCAGTTACTTTCCCGACCCACCGGCGACCCAGTACTTC. It encodes CASSYFPDPPATQYF.

This clonotype has at least ten counts. V is TRBV5-1 and J is TRBJ1-1; D is possibly TRBD1 (6 bases). Trimming left V 4 bases short and J 0 bases short, with 10 bases between. The germline CDR1 and CDR2 sequences are SGHRS and YFSETQ. The CDR3 totals 14 residues. CDR3 amino acids: CASSGDILNTEAFF. The CDR3 DNA is TGCGCCAGCAGCGGGGACATTTTGAACACTGAAGCTTTCTTT.

This clonotype was found many times. This chain joins TRBV12-3 or TRBV12-4 and TRBJ1-2; TRBD1 matches 9 bases. The CDR3 is 16 amino acids. The V gene end was trimmed by 2 bases and the J gene end by 2 bases; junction bases not matched to a gene: 6. As DNA, the CDR3 is TGTGCCAGCAGTTTATTCTCCGGGACAGGGAACTATGGCTACACCTTC. Protein: CASSLFSGTGNYGYTF.

This clonotype was detected many times. Mismatch with germline at one junction end may stem from a read error. The genes are TRBV6-2 or TRBV6-3 and TRBJ2-5; 9 bases map to TRBD1. The length of the CDR3 is 15 residues. CDR1 and CDR2 from the germline V gene are MNHEY and SVGEGT. The CDR3 DNA follows: TGTGCCAGCAGTCACTCCCGGACAGGGGTGAAGACCCAGTACTTC. Protein sequence: CASSHSRTGVKTQYF.

In its sample, this clonotype was seen a few times. The rearrangement uses TRBV28 and TRBJ1-6, with a tentative D call TRBD1 (6 bases). Germline CDR1 is MDHEN and CDR2 is SYDVKM. V lost 0 bases and J 7 bases, leaving 10 bases between the germline ends. This CDR3 has 15 amino acids. This CDR3 reads CASSLWQGRNSPLHF. The CDR3 nucleotides read TGTGCCAGCAGTTTATGGCAGGGGAGGAATTCACCCCTCCACTTT.

This clonotype was detected ten times or more. V gene TRBV7-8 combines with J gene TRBJ1-2, with D unresolved. The V gene's germline CDR1 is SGHVS and CDR2 FQNEAQ. V lost 1 base and J 4 bases, leaving 7 bases between the germline ends. This CDR3 region has 13 residues. The CDR3 DNA reads as TGTGCCAGCAGCTTAGGGGAAGTCTATGGCTACACCTTC. The encoded protein is CASSLGEVYGYTF.

This clonotype has ten or more counts. The chain combines TRBV28 with TRBJ2-5; maybe TRBD2 (6 bases). V was trimmed by 6 bases and J by 5 bases, leaving 16 bases between them. The CDR3 consists of 14 residues. CDR1 is MDHEN, CDR2 SYDVKM, per germline. The CDR3 sequence: CASSSSGPMETQYF. For the CDR3, the DNA is TGTGCCAGCAGCTCGAGCGGGCCGATGGAGACCCAGTACTTC.

This clonotype has a count of ten or more. The rearrangement links TRBV20-1 to TRBJ1-1, with TRBD1 matching over 8 bases. Trimming at V came to 1 base and at J to 0 bases, leaving 16 bases not matched to a gene. The CDR3 sequence is 19 residues long. The V gene's germline CDR1 is DFQATT and CDR2 SNEGSKA (reference sequence). CDR3 amino acids: CSARVGTGVIPAMNTEAFF. DNA of the CDR3: TGCAGTGCTAGAGTGGGGACAGGAGTTATTCCCGCCATGAACACTGAAGCTTTCTTT.

This sequence joins TRBV29-1 and TRBJ1-4, with 7 bases matching TRBD1. Looked up from germline, CDR1 is SQVTM and CDR2 is ANQGSEA. The CDR3 has 15 residues. V shed 6 bases and J 2 bases; nucleotides not matched to a gene: 9. The CDR3 DNA reads as TGCAGCGTAGCCGTTTCGACAGGGACTAATGAAAAACTGTTTTTT. Translation gives CSVAVSTGTNEKLFF. Complete variable domain (other parts from reference TRBV29-1 and TRBJ1-4): SAVISQKPSRDICQRGTSLTIQCQVDSQVTMMFWYRQQPGQSLTLIATANQGSEATYESGFVIDKFPISRPNLTFSTLTVSNMSPEDSSIYLCSVAVSTGTNEKLFFGSGTQLSVL.

The CDR3 DNA follows: TGTGCCAGCACCATGATGACGAGAGATACGCAGTATTTT. Protein product: CASTMMTRDTQYF. This chain joins TRBV13 and TRBJ2-3, with D unclear. The germline V and J ends were trimmed by 7 bases and 5 bases, with 13 bases remaining between them. The germline V gene encodes CDR1 PRHDT and CDR2 FYEKMQ (reference sequence). This CDR3 is built from 13 residues.

This clonotype was recorded a few times. The chain has TRBV5-1 and TRBJ1-1, with a possible D match to TRBD1 (5 bases). With 1 base removed from V and 0 bases from J, the gap between germline ends came to 10 bases. The CDR3 sequence is 15 residues long. The V gene's germline CDR1 is SGHRS and CDR2 YFSETQ. The CDR3 nucleotides are TGCGCCAGCAGCTTGAATGGGGCTATGAACACTGAAGCTTTCTTT. Translated: CASSLNGAMNTEAFF.